This TCR beta chain was identified in a study of blood T cell repertoires in COVID-19. Original data processing: Estimated nucleated cell counts came from reference gene primer amplification. The data were produced by immunoSEQ multiplex PCR, yet TCRdb's version contains in-frame clones alone and is incomplete. The DNA gave D and trimming, while V, J and clone size come from that table. The data hold 200,000 or so clones, with about 80% observed a single time. The sample holds one count of this clone. The V and J ends lost 1 base and 4 bases, in that order; junction bases with no gene match: 3. Germline CDR1 is SNHLY and CDR2 is FYNNEI. CDR3 length: 15 amino acids.

The sequence came from a woman aged 55-70 years with acute or convalescent COVID-19. V usage is TRBV2 and J usage is TRBJ2-2; 7 nucleotides match TRBD1. The sequenced sample consisted of peripheral blood. The CDR3 sequence: CASSEVGQITGELFF. CDR3 nucleotide sequence: TGTGCCAGCAGTGAAGTGGGACAGATCACCGGGGAGCTGTTTTTT.